This T cell receptor (beta chain) was obtained from a study of shared clonotypes between healthy human individuals. Assay: immunoSEQ multiplex PCR; the TCRdb copy retains only in-frame clones and omits some. This table holds about 2.4 million clones, 93% found once. There are 13 residues in the CDR3. The germline V gene encodes CDR1 SGHTA and CDR2 FQGTGA. The V gene end was trimmed by 4 bases and the J gene end by 9 bases; junction bases not matched to a gene: 6. The sequence was collected from a man aged 18 to 29 in good health. Some clones in this sample may be carry-over from other donors' samples. The sample consisted of naive CD4+ T cells from PBMCs. As to subset: CD45RA+ positively selected. The chain is built from TRBV7-3 and TRBJ2-7; 10 bases line up with TRBD2. DNA of the CDR3: TGTGCCAGCAGCTCGGGACTAGCGAATGTGCAGTACTTC. It specifies CASSSGLANVQYF.